This T cell receptor beta chain was found in a study of cytomegalovirus exposure and HLA in healthy donors (dated by TCRdb to about 2017). For the study in its entirety: An earlier analysis of about 560 of the donors reported about 300 Gb of sequence data and some 110 million unique TCR beta sequences obtained from about 179 million T cells. Every repertoire in the discovery cohort had been generated on one and the same sequencing platform. HLA typing included class I and class II loci at four-digit resolution. An earlier analysis of around 540 of the donors applied high-throughput TCR beta sequencing to assess whether each TCR beta V gene segment acted as functional or pseudogenic. Of the roughly 410 genotyped donors, more than 75% were placed in the genetic ancestry cluster associated with self-reported Caucasian donors. In the later analysis, no new phenotypic data were used to find candidate immune exposures; instead, reliance was placed on TCR beta sequences and their occurrence across donors. The number of donors typed differed by locus, with 629-630 for A, B, C, DRB1 and DQB1, roughly 520 for DQA1, 606 for DPA1, and some 470 for DPB1. Across around 400 genotyped donors of the cohort, an average of approximately 200,000 unique TCR beta nucleotide sequences per donor were sequenced, and around 20% of those sequences were non-productive. Using immunosequencing, the study profiled T cell repertoires from around 680 subjects and related those repertoires to cytomegalovirus serostatus. A later analysis re-analyzed previously published TCR beta repertoires from 666 donors and added high-resolution HLA genotyping to study TCR occurrence patterns. An early release that covered fewer than 800 HLA-typed donors contained about 290 gigabases of sequencing data and 80 million or so unique TCR sequences. In a later genetic analysis, genome-wide SNP genotypes for about three fifths of the roughly 670 donors were used, and that subset was treated as a discovery cohort. Donor age, sex, ethnicity and CMV serostatus were collected together with the repertoire data. The study aimed to test whether signatures of past pathogen exposure could be identified by cataloging public T cell receptors. Because of strong linkage in the cohort, a handful of DR-DQ haplotypes were treated as single units for association and clustering. A separate validation cohort of over a hundred different subjects was used in addition to the roughly 640-subject first cohort. High-throughput TCR immunosequencing, statistical association of individual TCRs with disease status, and machine learning were combined to predict cytomegalovirus infection status.

Concerning this clone itself: Its antigen is currently not known. There are no base qualities to consult, and no much larger clone falls within one base.

Receptor amplification or capture employed the immunoSEQ multiplex PCR assay. The multiplex PCR relied on a mix of 60 forward primers for TCR Vbeta segments and 13 reverse primers for TCR Jbeta segments. The CDR3 region of rearranged TCR beta genes was amplified from genomic DNA by a multiplex PCR assay. The Illumina HiSeq System was used to sequence the amplified TCR beta libraries as 87-base-pair reads. The authors' pipeline ran thus. A later analysis tallied 70 million to 100 million unique TCR beta chains across the 600 to 700 repertoires, and 10 million to 11 million of those chains were shared by two or more donors. A nearest-neighbor algorithm error-corrected the raw reads and collapsed the reads into unique sequences, merging closely related sequences to remove PCR and sequencing errors. CDR3 sequences were aligned to IMGT reference sequences to assign V, D and J gene segments. For a sequence to be retained, a match of at least six nucleotides to both a V gene segment and a J gene segment was required. A rearrangement counted as productive if the CDR3 had no stop codons and remained in frame with V and J, and every other rearrangement counted as non-productive. Following IMGT convention, CDR3 was defined as the stretch from the second conserved V-encoded cysteine up to the conserved J-encoded phenylalanine. Sequences without an unambiguous match to a single V gene segment were excluded from the earlier analysis of approximately 600 of the donors. In an earlier analysis of 587 of the donors, a V segment was called functional when productive rearrangements were above 56.7%, and segregating when the standard deviation between donors exceeded 5%. A statistical classification framework was built to diagnose cytomegalovirus status from the catalog of TCR beta chain sequences. In a later analysis, TCR nucleotide sequences were compared against IMGT/GENE-DB human TR gene sequences so that V and J genes could be assigned. In a later analysis, CDR3 sequences and most-parsimonious VDJ recombination scenarios were assigned using the TCRdist pipeline. A later analysis defined each TCR beta chain by its CDR3 amino acid sequence plus V-gene family, and excluded reads lacking a unique V-gene family. To address suspected cross-contamination and a sequencing artifact, a later analysis removed under 600 highly shared, low-generation-probability nucleotide sequences. In a later analysis, a clonal expansion index was calculated for each public chain from normalized within-repertoire ranks of inferred template counts. In a later analysis, generation probabilities were computed with a VDJ recombination model fitted to out-of-frame rearrangements, and the resulting probabilities were checked against IGoR. Hypergeometric tests were used in a later analysis to score TCR-TCR, TCR-HLA and TCR-CMV co-occurrence, with a repertoire-size bias correction applied to the TCR pairs. To estimate false discovery rates, a later analysis permuted the HLA or CMV assignments 20 times. A later analysis grouped co-occurring TCRs with DBSCAN, adding TCRdist sequence similarity when clustering within HLA-allele-positive subsets. Repertoires with fewer than 30,000 or more than 120,000 public chains, plus five repertoires with anomalous nucleotide sharing, were excluded from co-occurrence clustering. The clones in this table, taken by TCRdb from immuneACCESS, are in-frame only. Not every clone is retained; where verified, under half of the shortfall comes from an unresolved V gene, and the cause of the rest is unknown. V and J calls plus clone size are reproduced from that table; the DNA served to infer D and trimming. Present in this sample are more than 85,000 clones, 60% to 85% of which were seen just once. The ten largest make up 2.5% to 3% of the sample.

Findings and caveats that apply to the study as a whole: Linkage disequilibrium might explain the correlated functional status among segregating V segments, but an unknown experimental factor could not be ruled out. A cluster of highly shared sequence variants was judged likely to be a technical artifact of the sequencing pipeline. Only TCR beta chains were sequenced in this cohort, and the absence of alpha or paired-chain data limited detectable features. A further reported finding was that TCR beta sequences accurately predicted the HLA-A and HLA-B alleles for most subjects in the first cohort. In a later analysis, TCR association rates were found to vary across HLA loci, with the most associated TCRs seen for DRB1 alleles and the fewest for HLA-C alleles. In a later analysis, HLA-associated TCR beta chains were found to be more clonally expanded and to have lower generation probabilities than equally common non-associated chains. The presence/absence analyses assumed that sequencing depth was roughly uniform across donors, and that assumption may not be true. Some IMGT-functional V segments, including TRBV6-2 and TRBV6-3, could not be told apart with the 87-base-pair reads, so those segments were excluded. A later genetic analysis reported fewer N-insertions in productive TCRs among donors in an Asian-associated ancestry cluster than the roughly 620-donor mean. Most TCR sequences were seen in very few donors, while some public TCRs were found in many individuals. The authors suggested that the approach could potentially be extended to other disease states and immunological phenotypes. In the study, around 160 TCR beta chains were listed as associated with cytomegalovirus. Assigning TCR associations to individual alleles was difficult when HLA alleles, especially DR and DQ, strongly co-occurred. A later analysis reported that several top co-occurrence clusters appeared linked to parvovirus B19, influenza, CMV and Epstein-Barr virus. In an earlier analysis of under 600 of the donors, most TCR beta V segments were observed in productive rearrangements about 87% or about 30% of the time, broadly matching IMGT annotations. The classifier was reported to diagnose cytomegalovirus status with high specificity and sensitivity in both the original and validation cohorts. In vitro tests confirmed that a few of the cytomegalovirus-associated TCR beta chains recognize cytomegalovirus antigens. A later analysis found that most CMV-associated TCR beta chains appeared HLA-restricted, with HLA associations seemingly driven largely by CMV exposure. V-gene and J-gene trimming of TCR beta chains was associated with a missense DCLRE1C variant in a later genetic analysis, and the association was replicated in an independent cohort. Specific HLA alleles were associated with 16,951 TCR beta sequences at a false discovery rate of 0.05 in a later analysis. Immune exposure information for the cohort was limited to CMV serostatus. HLA typing was unavailable for some donors at each locus, so association tests used only the typed subset. Because counts were too low, some 16 rarely observed V segments, including chromosome 9 orphons, were excluded from the earlier analysis of some 590 of the donors.

In total, approximately 610 healthy bone marrow donors made up the cohort. Cohort members were all nominally healthy when sampled, although unrecorded immune exposures were likely present. The donor tested CMV seropositive, placing the donor among the roughly 300 seropositive members of the cohort. Each donor provided a peripheral blood sample, and peripheral blood mononuclear cells were used for TCR beta sequencing. Genomic DNA was extracted from the blood cell samples with the Qiagen DNeasy Blood Extraction Kit. From the germline V gene, CDR1 is SGHTA and CDR2 is FQGTGA. Trimmed from V: 5 bases; trimmed from J: 4 bases; junction bases lacking a gene match: 10. The CDR3, from cysteine to phenylalanine, totals 15 residues. Left in the record is the CDR3 DNA by itself, 45 bases read in frame from the first base.

The TCR comes from a woman in her sixties or seventies in good health and CMV-seropositive. Sequenced sample: PBMCs. The rearranged chain carries TRBV7-3 and TRBJ2-7, with 8 bases matching TRBD1. The sequence in DNA is TGTGCCAGCAGCGAAGGACAGGGTTTGAAATACGAGCAGTACTTC. It translates to CASSEGQGLKYEQYF.